These T cell receptor beta chains were read from a single sample in a study of shared clonotypes between healthy human individuals. This table comes from immunoSEQ multiplex PCR, and its TCRdb copy is limited to in-frame clones, with some not included. The sample includes some 350,000 clones, around 74% of them seen just once. The sequenced sample was memory CD4+ T cells sorted from blood. These receptors all stem from a man aged 25-40 years in good health. CDR3s include the opening cysteine and the closing phenylalanine or tryptophan. The order of the fields is D gene, V gene, clone size, J gene, CDR3 DNA, CDR3 protein. The D gene is left open where the match is weak. Some rows have no size entry. The others give once, few or many, or a class for an expanded clone.

d_gene: .; v_gene: TRBV7-7; abundance: .; j_gene: TRBJ2-3; CDR3nt: TGTGCCAGCAGCTTACTCCCGACAGATACGCAGTATTTT; CDR3aa: CASSLLPTDTQYF
d_gene: .; v_gene: TRBV14; abundance: .; j_gene: TRBJ2-2; CDR3nt: TGTGCCAGCAGCCAAGCCATACTCACCGGGGAGCTGTTTTTT; CDR3aa: CASSQAILTGELFF
d_gene: .; v_gene: TRBV4-1; abundance: .; j_gene: TRBJ1-1; CDR3nt: TGCGCCAGCAGCCCCCAACGAGGCATGAACACTGAAGCTTTCTTT; CDR3aa: CASSPQRGMNTEAFF
d_gene: .; v_gene: TRBV11-2; abundance: .; j_gene: TRBJ2-7; CDR3nt: TGTGCCAGCAGCCCTGAGCCCCAATTTTACGAGCAGTACTTC; CDR3aa: CASSPEPQFYEQYF
d_gene: TRBD2; v_gene: TRBV10-2; abundance: .; j_gene: TRBJ2-7; CDR3nt: TGCGCCAGCAGCACACTAGCGGCCCCGTCCTACGAGCAGTACTTC; CDR3aa: CASSTLAAPSYEQYF
d_gene: .; v_gene: TRBV30; abundance: .; j_gene: TRBJ1-1; CDR3nt: TGTGCCTGGGGGGGGGATAACACTGAAGCTTTCTTT; CDR3aa: CAWGGDNTEAFF
d_gene: .; v_gene: TRBV6-5; abundance: .; j_gene: TRBJ1-5; CDR3nt: TGTGCCAGCAGTTACGAAGGTTATGATCAGCCCCAGCATTTT; CDR3aa: CASSYEGYDQPQHF
d_gene: .; v_gene: TRBV5-1; abundance: .; j_gene: TRBJ2-5; CDR3nt: TGCGCCAGCAGCTTGATGCTAGACGAGACCCAGTACTTC; CDR3aa: CASSLMLDETQYF
d_gene: TRBD1; v_gene: TRBV27; abundance: .; j_gene: TRBJ2-7; CDR3nt: TGTGCCAGCAGTTTATTCGACAGGGCCTACGAGCAGTACTTC; CDR3aa: CASSLFDRAYEQYF
d_gene: .; v_gene: TRBV29-1; abundance: .; j_gene: TRBJ2-3; CDR3nt: TGCAGCGTAAAGGGGCCCGGCACAGATACGCAGTATTTT; CDR3aa: CSVKGPGTDTQYF
d_gene: TRBD2; v_gene: TRBV10-1; abundance: .; j_gene: TRBJ2-1; CDR3nt: TGCGCCAGCAGTGAGTCGCCCCTAGCGGGTGTTTACAATGAGCAGTTCTTC; CDR3aa: CASSESPLAGVYNEQFF
d_gene: .; v_gene: TRBV15; abundance: .; j_gene: TRBJ1-4; CDR3nt: TGTGCCACCAGCAGAGATTTCACGGGTGACAGGAATCATGAAAAACTGTTTTTT; CDR3aa: CATSRDFTGDRNHEKLFF
d_gene: .; v_gene: TRBV2; abundance: few; j_gene: TRBJ2-1; CDR3nt: TGTGCCAGCAGTGGGGCCGGAACTAGGGTCAATGAGCAGTTCTTC; CDR3aa: CASSGAGTRVNEQFF
d_gene: .; v_gene: TRBV7-6; abundance: .; j_gene: TRBJ2-2; CDR3nt: TGTGCCAGCAGCTGGAGTGGGAACCCGGGCGGCGGGGAGCTGTTTTTT; CDR3aa: CASSWSGNPGGGELFF
d_gene: TRBD2; v_gene: TRBV29-1; abundance: .; j_gene: TRBJ2-3; CDR3nt: TGCAGCGTTGAAAGCGCGGAGGCGGGGGAAGATACGCAGTATTTT; CDR3aa: CSVESAEAGEDTQYF
d_gene: TRBD2; v_gene: TRBV19; abundance: few; j_gene: TRBJ2-7; CDR3nt: TGTGCCAGTAGTATTAGCGGGAGTCGGGGGACCTACGAGCAGTACTTC; CDR3aa: CASSISGSRGTYEQYF
d_gene: .; v_gene: TRBV28; abundance: .; j_gene: TRBJ1-5; CDR3nt: TGTGCCAGCAGGCAACAGGGAGGAGGTCAGCCCCAGCATTTT; CDR3aa: CASRQQGGGQPQHF
d_gene: TRBD2; v_gene: TRBV7-2; abundance: .; j_gene: TRBJ2-3; CDR3nt: TGTGCCAGCAGCCCAGGACTAGCTGAAGATACGCAGTATTTT; CDR3aa: CASSPGLAEDTQYF
d_gene: .; v_gene: TRBV27; abundance: .; j_gene: TRBJ1-1; CDR3nt: TGTGCCAGCAGTCGTACTTCGTTTAACACTGAAGCTTTCTTT; CDR3aa: CASSRTSFNTEAFF
d_gene: TRBD1; v_gene: TRBV19; abundance: .; j_gene: TRBJ1-1; CDR3nt: TGTGCCAGTAGTATAACAGGGGCATTTACCTCTGAAGCTTTCTTT; CDR3aa: CASSITGAFTSEAFF
d_gene: .; v_gene: TRBV5-4; abundance: .; j_gene: TRBJ2-3; CDR3nt: TGTGCCAGCAGCTTGATGCAGGTTTTGTCTAGCACAGATACGCAGTATTTT; CDR3aa: CASSLMQVLSSTDTQYF
d_gene: TRBD1; v_gene: TRBV5-1; abundance: .; j_gene: TRBJ1-4; CDR3nt: TGCGCCAGCAGCCTCGTCGGGGGACAGACGATGGAAAAACTGTTTTTT; CDR3aa: CASSLVGGQTMEKLFF
d_gene: TRBD2; v_gene: TRBV28; abundance: once; j_gene: TRBJ2-1; CDR3nt: TGTGCCAGCACGTGGGGAGCGGGAGCGGTGAATGAGCAGTTCTTC; CDR3aa: CASTWGAGAVNEQFF
d_gene: .; v_gene: TRBV4-1; abundance: .; j_gene: TRBJ2-1; CDR3nt: TGCGCCAGCAGCCAAGAAGGACAGCTTAAGATGTTCTTC; CDR3aa: CASSQEGQLKMFF
d_gene: .; v_gene: TRBV2; abundance: few; j_gene: TRBJ2-1; CDR3nt: TGTGCCAGCAGTGAATTACTAGCCTACAATGAGCAGTTCTTC; CDR3aa: CASSELLAYNEQFF
d_gene: .; v_gene: TRBV7-2; abundance: .; j_gene: TRBJ2-3; CDR3nt: TGTGCCAGCAGCGACGTACGAGATACGCAGTATTTT; CDR3aa: CASSDVRDTQYF
d_gene: .; v_gene: TRBV5-1; abundance: .; j_gene: TRBJ2-5; CDR3nt: TGCGCCAGCAGCTTTCGGGGAGGCGGAGAGACCCAGTACTTC; CDR3aa: CASSFRGGGETQYF
d_gene: TRBD1; v_gene: TRBV6-6; abundance: once; j_gene: TRBJ2-7; CDR3nt: TGTGCCAGCAGTTACTCTGGACAGGGGAGCTCCTACGAGCAGTACTTC; CDR3aa: CASSYSGQGSSYEQYF
d_gene: .; v_gene: TRBV14; abundance: .; j_gene: TRBJ2-3; CDR3nt: TGTGCCAGCAGCCAAGTTGGCGGCACAGATACGCAGTATTTT; CDR3aa: CASSQVGGTDTQYF
d_gene: .; v_gene: TRBV10-2; abundance: .; j_gene: TRBJ2-7; CDR3nt: TGCGCCAGCAGTGTTGACGGGGGCTCCTACGAGCAGTACTTC; CDR3aa: CASSVDGGSYEQYF
d_gene: .; v_gene: TRBV7-6; abundance: .; j_gene: TRBJ2-5; CDR3nt: TGTGCCAGCAGCCCGATCGCTTTAGAAGAGACCCAGTACTTC; CDR3aa: CASSPIALEETQYF
d_gene: .; v_gene: TRBV9; abundance: few; j_gene: TRBJ1-1; CDR3nt: TGTGCCAGCAGCCCTTTCATTCGGTCCATGAACACTGAAGCTTTCTTT; CDR3aa: CASSPFIRSMNTEAFF
d_gene: .; v_gene: TRBV18; abundance: .; j_gene: TRBJ2-2; CDR3nt: TGTGCCAGCTCACCTATATCCGGAGCGAACACCGGGGAGCTGTTTTTT; CDR3aa: CASSPISGANTGELFF
d_gene: TRBD2; v_gene: TRBV15; abundance: .; j_gene: TRBJ2-2; CDR3nt: TGTGCCACCAGCACTAGCGGCTATACCGGGGAGCTGTTTTTT; CDR3aa: CATSTSGYTGELFF
d_gene: TRBD2; v_gene: TRBV12-5; abundance: .; j_gene: TRBJ2-3; CDR3nt: TGTGCTAGTGGTCTTGGACTAGCGGGCCCAGATACGCAGTATTTT; CDR3aa: CASGLGLAGPDTQYF
d_gene: .; v_gene: TRBV9; abundance: .; j_gene: TRBJ1-4; CDR3nt: TGTGCCAGCAGTGTTTCGGGGAGGATGGAAAAACTGTTTTTT; CDR3aa: CASSVSGRMEKLFF
d_gene: .; v_gene: TRBV2; abundance: once; j_gene: TRBJ2-5; CDR3nt: TGTGCCAGCATTGAACTACCTGTGGAGACCCAGTACTTC; CDR3aa: CASIELPVETQYF
d_gene: .; v_gene: TRBV29-1; abundance: .; j_gene: TRBJ2-5; CDR3nt: TGCAGCGTTCCTGAATCCCCCCAAGAGACCCAGTACTTC; CDR3aa: CSVPESPQETQYF
d_gene: TRBD2; v_gene: TRBV5-6; abundance: .; j_gene: TRBJ2-3; CDR3nt: TGTGCCAGCAGCGCACTAGCGTTCAGCACAGATACGCAGTATTTT; CDR3aa: CASSALAFSTDTQYF
d_gene: .; v_gene: TRBV5-4; abundance: .; j_gene: TRBJ2-3; CDR3nt: TGTGCCAGCAGCTTTCCTAGCCTACACGGTACAGATACGCAGTATTTT; CDR3aa: CASSFPSLHGTDTQYF